Listed below are T cell receptor beta chains from one sample, sequenced in a study of Tregs in tolerant kidney transplant recipients. Profiled with immunoSEQ multiplex PCR; TCRdb holds only in-frame clones, not every one. The sample shows about 100,000 clones, under 95% of them seen only once. The source was CD4+ T cells from blood (PBMCs), collected 12 months after the transplant. These receptors all come from a human patient who received a combined kidney and bone marrow transplant. A share of the T cells may be of graft donor origin. The CDR3 runs from the conserved cysteine through the conserved F or W. D genes are given only for firm matches.

>TRBV29-1|TRBD2|TRBJ2-7
TGCAGCGTTGTCAGGTCTAGCGGGATCTCCTACGAGCAGTACTTC
CSVVRSSGISYEQYF
>TRBV15|.|TRBJ1-5
TGTGCCACCAGCAGGCTAAATCAGCCCCAGCATTTT
CATSRLNQPQHF
>TRBV19|TRBD1|TRBJ1-1
TGTGCCAGTAGCCCAGACAGGGGTCGTTTGAACACTGAAGCTTTCTTT
CASSPDRGRLNTEAFF
>TRBV27|.|TRBJ1-2
TGTGCCAGCAGTTTATCCGGGTTTACAGGGAACTATGGCTACACCTTC
CASSLSGFTGNYGYTF
>TRBV11-2|.|TRBJ2-7
TGTGCCAGCAGCAACAAACAAGGGGCTCCCTACGAGCAGTACTTC
CASSNKQGAPYEQYF
>TRBV15|.|TRBJ1-2
TGTGCCACCAGCAAATCGGATGGCTACACCTTC
CATSKSDGYTF
>TRBV5-4|TRBD1|TRBJ1-2
TGTGCCAGCAGGACGGGACAGGGAAAAGCTAACTATGGCTACACCTTC
CASRTGQGKANYGYTF
>TRBV28|.|TRBJ2-5
TGTGCCAGCAGTTCACTCCCAGACAAGTCAGAGACCCAGTACTTC
CASSSLPDKSETQYF
>TRBV7-9|TRBD1|TRBJ2-2
TGTGCCAGCAGCCCCGGACAGGGGGCTGTCGGGGAGCTGTTTTTT
CASSPGQGAVGELFF
>TRBV4-2|.|TRBJ1-5
TGTGCCGGCAGCCAAGACTCGGGTACCGGTCCCCAGCATTTT
CAGSQDSGTGPQHF